These T cell receptor beta chains were read from a single sample in a study of a mutant IDH1 vaccine in newly diagnosed glioma. The repertoire was sequenced with immunoSEQ multiplex PCR; TCRdb's copy has only in-frame clones and lacks some. The table records some 130,000 clones, roughly 78% of them present only once. These receptors have no known antigen. Sequences were derived from PBMCs, sampled from a glioma patient whose treatment included an IDH1 peptide vaccine. The receptors were sampled from a man aged 35-49 years with glioma. CDR3s leave out the opening cysteine and the closing phenylalanine or tryptophan.

CDR3 protein: ASSIWGGMSERNIQY
J gene: TRBJ2-4
V gene: TRBV19

CDR3 protein: ATSRSDRSAGELF
J gene: TRBJ2-2
V gene: TRBV15

CDR3 protein: ASRIATNEQF
J gene: TRBJ2-1
V gene: TRBV5-1

CDR3 protein: ASSKTDYEQY
J gene: TRBJ2-7
V gene: TRBV7-2

CDR3 protein: ASSKVVQSAYNEQF
J gene: TRBJ2-1
V gene: TRBV21-1

CDR3 protein: ASRQKNIQY
J gene: TRBJ2-4
V gene: TRBV19

CDR3 protein: ASSLVQGALLGRETQY
J gene: TRBJ2-5
V gene: TRBV5-4

CDR3 protein: ASSFDRAGNTEAF
J gene: TRBJ1-1
V gene: TRBV7-2

CDR3 protein: ASSPQRDRGSHEQY
J gene: TRBJ2-7
V gene: TRBV18

CDR3 protein: ASSPLGQGAYEQY
J gene: TRBJ2-7
V gene: TRBV7-9

CDR3 protein: ASSPIDGGNTIY
J gene: TRBJ1-3
V gene: TRBV4-1

CDR3 protein: ASSPTGSADTQY
J gene: TRBJ2-3
V gene: TRBV18

CDR3 protein: ASRDGGGAYEQY
J gene: TRBJ2-7
V gene: TRBV10-2

CDR3 protein: ASSTGGGGRWN
J gene: TRBJ2-7
V gene: TRBV19

CDR3 protein: ASSLGTNKATREY
J gene: TRBJ2-7
V gene: TRBV5-4